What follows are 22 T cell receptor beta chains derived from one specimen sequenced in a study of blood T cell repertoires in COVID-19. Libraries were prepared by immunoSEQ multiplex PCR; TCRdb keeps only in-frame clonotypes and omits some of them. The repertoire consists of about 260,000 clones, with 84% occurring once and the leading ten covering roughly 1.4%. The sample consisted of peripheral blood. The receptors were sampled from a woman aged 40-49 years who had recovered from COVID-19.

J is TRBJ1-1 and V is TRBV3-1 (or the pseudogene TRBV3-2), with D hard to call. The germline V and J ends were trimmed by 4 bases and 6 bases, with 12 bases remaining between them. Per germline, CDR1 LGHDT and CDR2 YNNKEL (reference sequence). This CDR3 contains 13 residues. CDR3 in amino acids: CASSRREGAEAFF. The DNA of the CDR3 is TGTGCCAGCAGCCGGAGGGAGGGCGCTGAAGCTTTCTTT.

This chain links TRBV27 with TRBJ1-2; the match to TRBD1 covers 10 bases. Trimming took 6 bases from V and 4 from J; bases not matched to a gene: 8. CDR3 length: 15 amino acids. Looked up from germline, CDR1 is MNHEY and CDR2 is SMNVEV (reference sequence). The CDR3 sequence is CASRATGGGGYGYTF. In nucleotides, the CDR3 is TGTGCCAGCAGGGCGACAGGGGGCGGGGGCTATGGCTACACCTTC.

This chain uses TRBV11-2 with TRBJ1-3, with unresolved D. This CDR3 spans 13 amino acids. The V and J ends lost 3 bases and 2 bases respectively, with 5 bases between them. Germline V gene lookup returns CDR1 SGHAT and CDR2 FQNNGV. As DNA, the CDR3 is TGTGCCAGCAGCTTTACTGCTGGAAACACCATATATTTT. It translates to CASSFTAGNTIYF.

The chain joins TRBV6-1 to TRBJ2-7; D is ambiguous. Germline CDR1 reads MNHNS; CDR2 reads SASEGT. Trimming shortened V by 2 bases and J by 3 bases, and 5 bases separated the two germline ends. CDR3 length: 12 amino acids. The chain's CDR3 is CASSEIFYEQYF. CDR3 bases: TGTGCCAGCAGTGAAATCTTCTACGAGCAGTACTTC.

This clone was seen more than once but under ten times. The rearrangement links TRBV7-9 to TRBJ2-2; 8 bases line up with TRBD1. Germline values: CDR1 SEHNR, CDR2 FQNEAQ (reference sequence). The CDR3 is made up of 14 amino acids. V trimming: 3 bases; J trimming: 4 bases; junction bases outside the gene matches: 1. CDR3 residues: CASSLTGATGELFF. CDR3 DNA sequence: TGTGCCAGCAGCTTGACAGGGGCCACCGGGGAGCTGTTTTTT.

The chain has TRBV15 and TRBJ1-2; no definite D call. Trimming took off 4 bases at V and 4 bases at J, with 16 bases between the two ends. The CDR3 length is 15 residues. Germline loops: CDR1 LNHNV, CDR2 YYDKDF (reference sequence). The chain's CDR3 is CATSTEQLSGYGYTF. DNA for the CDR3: TGTGCCACCAGCACAGAACAACTCTCGGGCTATGGCTACACCTTC.

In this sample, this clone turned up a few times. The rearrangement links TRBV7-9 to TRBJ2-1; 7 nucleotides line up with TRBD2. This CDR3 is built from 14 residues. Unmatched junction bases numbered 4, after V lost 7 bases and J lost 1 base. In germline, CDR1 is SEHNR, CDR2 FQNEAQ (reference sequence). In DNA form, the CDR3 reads TGTGCCAGCACCCCGGGAGGATCCTACAATGAGCAGTTCTTC. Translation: CASTPGGSYNEQFF. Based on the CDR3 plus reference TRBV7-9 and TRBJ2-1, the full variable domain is DTGVSQNPRHKITKRGQNVTFRCDPISEHNRLYWYRQTLGQGPEFLTYFQNEAQLEKSRLLSDRFSAERPKGSFSTLEIQRTEQGDSAMYLCASTPGGSYNEQFFGPGTRLTVL.

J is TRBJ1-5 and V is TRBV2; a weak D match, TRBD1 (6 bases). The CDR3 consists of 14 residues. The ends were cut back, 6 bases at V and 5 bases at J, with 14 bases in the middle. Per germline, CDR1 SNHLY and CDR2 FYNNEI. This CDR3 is CASRVRQADQPQHF. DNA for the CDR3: TGTGCCAGCAGGGTTAGACAGGCGGATCAGCCCCAGCATTTT.

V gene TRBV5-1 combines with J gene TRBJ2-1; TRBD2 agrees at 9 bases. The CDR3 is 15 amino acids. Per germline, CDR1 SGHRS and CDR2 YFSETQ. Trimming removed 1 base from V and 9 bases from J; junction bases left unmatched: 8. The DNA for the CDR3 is TGCGCCAGCAGCTTGCTACAGCGGGGGGCCCGTGAGCAGTTCTTC. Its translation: CASSLLQRGAREQFF. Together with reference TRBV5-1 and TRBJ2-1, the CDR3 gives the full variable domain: KAGVTQTPRYLIKTRGQQVTLSCSPISGHRSVSWYQQTPGQGLQFLFEYFSETQRNKGNFPGRFSGRQFSNSRSEMNVSTLELGDSALYLCASSLLQRGAREQFFGPGTRLTVL.

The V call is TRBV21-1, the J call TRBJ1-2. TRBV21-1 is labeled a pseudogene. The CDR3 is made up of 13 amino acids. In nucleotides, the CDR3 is TGTGCCAGCAGCAAAGGTCCCGGCTATGGCTACACCTTC. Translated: CASSKGPGYGYTF.

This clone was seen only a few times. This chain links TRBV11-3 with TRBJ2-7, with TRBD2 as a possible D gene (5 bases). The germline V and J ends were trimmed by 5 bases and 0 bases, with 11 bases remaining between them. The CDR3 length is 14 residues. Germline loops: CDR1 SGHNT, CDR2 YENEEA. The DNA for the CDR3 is TGTGCCAGCAGCGAGGGATTAAGCTCCTACGAGCAGTACTTC. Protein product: CASSEGLSSYEQYF.

CDR3 sequence reads: CASSEFTRDRGLDGYTF. Written as DNA, the CDR3 is TGTGCCAGCAGTGAGTTTACTAGGGACAGGGGACTTGATGGCTACACCTTC. The rearrangement joins TRBV2 to TRBJ1-2, with 10 bases identical to TRBD1. Trimming took 3 bases from V and 6 from J; bases not matched to a gene: 13. Germline assignment: CDR1 SNHLY and CDR2 FYNNEI. The CDR3 length is 17 residues. Complete variable domain (other parts from reference TRBV2 and TRBJ1-2): EPEVTQTPSHQVTQMGQEVILRCVPISNHLYFYWYRQILGQKVEFLVSFYNNEISEKSEIFDDQFSVERPDGSNFTLKIRSTKLEDSAMYFCASSEFTRDRGLDGYTFGSGTRLTVV.

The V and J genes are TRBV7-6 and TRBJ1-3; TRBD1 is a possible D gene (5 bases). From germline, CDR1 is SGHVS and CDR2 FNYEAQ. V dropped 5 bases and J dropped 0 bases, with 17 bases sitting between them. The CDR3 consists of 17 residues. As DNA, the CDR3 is TGTGCCAGCAGCCCCGACAGAATTCAGCTCTCTGGAAACACCATATATTTT. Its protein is CASSPDRIQLSGNTIYF.

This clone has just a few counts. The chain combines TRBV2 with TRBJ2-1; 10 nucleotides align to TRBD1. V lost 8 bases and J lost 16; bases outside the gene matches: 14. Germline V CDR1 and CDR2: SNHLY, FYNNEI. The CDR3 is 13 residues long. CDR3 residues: CASSGTGDNEPFF. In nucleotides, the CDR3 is TGTGCCAGCTCCGGGACAGGGGACAATGAGCCCTTCTTC.

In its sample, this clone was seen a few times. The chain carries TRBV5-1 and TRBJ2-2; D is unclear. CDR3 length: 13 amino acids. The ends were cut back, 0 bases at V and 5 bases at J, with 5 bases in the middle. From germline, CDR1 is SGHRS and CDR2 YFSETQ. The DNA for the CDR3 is TGCGCCAGCAGCTTGGCCGCGACCGGGGAGCTGTTTTTT. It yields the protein CASSLAATGELFF.

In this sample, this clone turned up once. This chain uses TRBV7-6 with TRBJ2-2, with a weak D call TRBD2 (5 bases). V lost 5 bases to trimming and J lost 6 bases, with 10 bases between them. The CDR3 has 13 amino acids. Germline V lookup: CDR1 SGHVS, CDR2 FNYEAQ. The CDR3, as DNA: TGTGCCAGCAGCCCTTTGGGAGCCGGGGAGCTGTTTTTT. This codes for CASSPLGAGELFF.

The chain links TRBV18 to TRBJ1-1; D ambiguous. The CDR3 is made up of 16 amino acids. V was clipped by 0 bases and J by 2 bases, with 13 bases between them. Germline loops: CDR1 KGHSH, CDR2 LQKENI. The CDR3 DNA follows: TGTGCCAGCTCACCACCGGCGGTGGGTCTTAACACTGAAGCTTTCTTT. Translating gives CASSPPAVGLNTEAFF.

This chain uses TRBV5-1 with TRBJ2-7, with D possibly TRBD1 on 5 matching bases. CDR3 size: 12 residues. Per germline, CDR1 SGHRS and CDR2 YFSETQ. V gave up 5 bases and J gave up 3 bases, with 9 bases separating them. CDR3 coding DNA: TGCGCCAGCAGTAAGACAGACTACGAGCAGTACTTC. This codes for CASSKTDYEQYF.

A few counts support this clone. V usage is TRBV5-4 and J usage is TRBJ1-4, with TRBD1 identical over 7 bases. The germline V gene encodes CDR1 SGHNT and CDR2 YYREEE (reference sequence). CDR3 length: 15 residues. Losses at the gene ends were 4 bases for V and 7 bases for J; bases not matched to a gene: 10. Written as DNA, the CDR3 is TGTGCCAGCAGCACCAGACAGGGTCGAAGTGAAAAACTGTTTTTT. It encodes CASSTRQGRSEKLFF.

As DNA, the CDR3 is TGCGCCAGCGCCGGGACTAGCGGGGGGGCTGGGGAGCAGTTCTTC. Translated: CASAGTSGGAGEQFF. V is TRBV10-1 and J is TRBJ2-1; TRBD2 agrees at 16 bases. This CDR3 is built from 15 residues. CDR1 is WNHNN, CDR2 SYGVQD, per germline (reference sequence). V shed 8 bases, J shed 10 bases, and the junction held 8 bases outside the gene matches.

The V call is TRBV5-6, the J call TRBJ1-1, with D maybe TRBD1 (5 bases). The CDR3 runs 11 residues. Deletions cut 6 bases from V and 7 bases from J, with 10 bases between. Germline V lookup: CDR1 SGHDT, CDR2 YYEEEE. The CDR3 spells CASTHDSEAFF. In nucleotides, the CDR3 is TGTGCCAGCACCCACGACAGTGAAGCTTTCTTT.

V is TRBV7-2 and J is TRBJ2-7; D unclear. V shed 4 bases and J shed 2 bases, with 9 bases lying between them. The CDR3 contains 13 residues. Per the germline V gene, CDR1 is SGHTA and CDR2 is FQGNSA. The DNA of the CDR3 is TGTGCCAGCAGCTACCGGTTGCCCTACGAGCAGTACTTC. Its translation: CASSYRLPYEQYF.